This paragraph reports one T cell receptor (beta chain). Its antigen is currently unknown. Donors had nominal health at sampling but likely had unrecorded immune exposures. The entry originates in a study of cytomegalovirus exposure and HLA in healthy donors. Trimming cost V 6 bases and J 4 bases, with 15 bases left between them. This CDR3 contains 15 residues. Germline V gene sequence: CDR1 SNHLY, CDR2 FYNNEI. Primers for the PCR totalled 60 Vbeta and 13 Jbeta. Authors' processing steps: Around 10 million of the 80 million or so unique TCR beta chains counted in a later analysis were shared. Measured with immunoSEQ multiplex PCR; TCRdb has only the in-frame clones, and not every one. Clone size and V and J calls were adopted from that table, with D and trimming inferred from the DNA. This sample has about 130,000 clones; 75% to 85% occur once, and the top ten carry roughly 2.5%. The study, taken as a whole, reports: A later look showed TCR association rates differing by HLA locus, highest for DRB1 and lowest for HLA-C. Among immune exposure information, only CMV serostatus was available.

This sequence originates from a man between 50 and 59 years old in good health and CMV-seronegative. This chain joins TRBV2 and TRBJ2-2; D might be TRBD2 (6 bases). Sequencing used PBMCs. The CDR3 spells CASSQRAPSTGELFF. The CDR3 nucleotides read TGTGCCAGCAGCCAGCGGGCTCCGAGCACCGGGGAGCTGTTTTTT.